This is a list of T cell receptor beta chains from one sample in a study of T cell clones after liver transplantation. Generated by immunoSEQ multiplex PCR, the TCRdb table keeps only in-frame clones and is missing some. The top ten clones hold less than 3% of a sample with 20,000 to 25,000 clones, 55% to 70% of them seen once. Sequences were derived from CD4+ T cells from blood, sampled before liver transplant. These TCRs come from a human donor who received a liver transplant. Both conserved end residues are part of each CDR3. The D gene is left open where the match is weak. A clone size is listed for some rows: how often the clone was seen (once, few, many), or a class if it is expanded.

V	size	J	D	DNA	CDR3
TRBV27	-	TRBJ2-1	-	TGTGCCAGCAGTTTCGGACGGGACGACAATGAGCAGTTCTTC	CASSFGRDDNEQFF
TRBV5-1	-	TRBJ2-7	TRBD2	TGCGCCAGCAGCTCGTCCGTCCAGCGGGGGGTAATCTACGAGCAGTACTTC	CASSSSVQRGVIYEQYF
TRBV6-5	-	TRBJ1-1	-	TGTGCCAGCAGTTACTTAGGGGTGGGGAACACTGAAGCTTTCTTT	CASSYLGVGNTEAFF
TRBV30	-	TRBJ2-3	-	TGTGCCTGGAGGGGGGGAGGGGGGCGCACAGATACGCAGTATTTT	CAWRGGGGRTDTQYF
TRBV27	medium-sized	TRBJ1-2	TRBD1	TGTGCCAGCCATATCTCGGGACAGGGCTCTTTTTTGGCACGTGGCTACACCTTC	CASHISGQGSFLARGYTF
TRBV2	-	TRBJ1-1	TRBD1	TGTGCCAGCACTTTAGACAGGGGGTACGGCACTGAAGCTTTCTTT	CASTLDRGYGTEAFF
TRBV7-2	-	TRBJ1-4	-	TGTGCCAGCAGCCCCCAGTCGCGAGAAAAACTGTTTTTT	CASSPQSREKLFF
TRBV27	-	TRBJ2-1	-	TGTGCCAGCGCTAGGTCCCTCAGGAATGAGCAGTTCTTC	CASARSLRNEQFF
TRBV18	-	TRBJ2-1	TRBD2	TGTGCCAGCTCACCATTCGATGTAGCGGGGGGTAATGAGCAGTTCTTC	CASSPFDVAGGNEQFF
TRBV11-3	-	TRBJ2-1	-	TGTGCCAGCAGCTGGACCGGGACGGATCTTAATGAGCAGTTCTTC	CASSWTGTDLNEQFF
TRBV11-2	-	TRBJ2-5	-	TGTGCCAGCAGCTTAGGTGGACAAGAGACCCAGTACTTC	CASSLGGQETQYF
TRBV30	-	TRBJ2-3	-	TGTGCCTGTCCCTCTTCCGAAGATACGCAGTATTTT	CACPSSEDTQYF
TRBV6-5	-	TRBJ1-1	TRBD1	TGTGCCAGCAGTTCCCTCGGGACAGGGAGGAGAACTGAAGCTTTCTTT	CASSSLGTGRRTEAFF
TRBV28	-	TRBJ2-1	TRBD2	TGTGCCAGCAAATCGGGAGGAAACAATGAGCAGTTCTTC	CASKSGGNNEQFF
TRBV5-5	-	TRBJ2-2	TRBD1	TGTGCCAGCAGCTTGGATACGCAGGGGGCGTACACCGGGGAGCTGTTTTTT	CASSLDTQGAYTGELFF
TRBV2	-	TRBJ2-1	TRBD2	TGTGCCAGCAGTGATTCTAGCGGGAGTTTTAGCGATGAGCAGTTCTTC	CASSDSSGSFSDEQFF
TRBV19	once	TRBJ2-1	TRBD2	TGTGCCAGTAGTATAAGCGGGATTACCTACAATGAGCAGTTCTTC	CASSISGITYNEQFF
TRBV27	few	TRBJ1-5	-	TGTGCCAGCAGGATACGGGGGGATTATAGCAATCAGCCCCAGCATTTT	CASRIRGDYSNQPQHF
TRBV4-3	few	TRBJ2-2	-	TGCGCCAGCAGCCGAAGGGTCCAGGGAGGGGAGCTGTTTTTT	CASSRRVQGGELFF
TRBV14	-	TRBJ1-2	-	TGTGCCAGCAGCCAAGATGCAGCGCCCTATGGCTACACCTTC	CASSQDAAPYGYTF
TRBV11-3	-	TRBJ2-1	TRBD1	TGTGCCAGCAGCTTAGCCCCCGACAGGGTACTTGGCAATGAGCAGTTCTTC	CASSLAPDRVLGNEQFF
TRBV28	-	TRBJ2-7	-	TGTGCCAGCAGTTTTGATCTAAGACACCTGACCTACGAGCAGTACTTC	CASSFDLRHLTYEQYF
TRBV28	-	TRBJ1-5	TRBD1	TGTGCCAGCAGTGCGATACAGGGGGCCTTCAATCAGCCCCAGCATTTT	CASSAIQGAFNQPQHF
TRBV5-8	few	TRBJ1-3	-	TGTGCCAGCAGCTTACGGGGCCATCCCATATATTTT	CASSLRGHPIYF
TRBV11-3	-	TRBJ2-3	-	TGTGCCAGCAGCTCCGTTCAGCGGTGGCAGGGCACAGATACGCAGTATTTT	CASSSVQRWQGTDTQYF
TRBV7-8	-	TRBJ1-2	-	TGTGCCAGCAGCTTAGCTATAAACTATGGCTACACCTTC	CASSLAINYGYTF